The 18 T cell receptor beta chains given below trace back to one sample, sequenced in a study of control samples from healthy donors and cancer patients. TCRdb's copy holds only in-frame clones and misses some; the assay was immunoSEQ multiplex PCR. The repertoire holds tens of thousands of clones, 88% seen once, with around 15% in the top ten. The sequenced sample consisted of blood. Source of these receptors: a woman aged 65 to 85 in good health.

This clone was detected only a few times. The chain recombines TRBV30 with TRBJ2-5; D may match TRBD1 or TRBD2 (5 bases each). Germline CDR1 GTSNPN, CDR2 SVGIG (reference sequence). The CDR3 extends over 14 amino acids. V was cut by 5 bases and J by 4 bases, with 17 bases left in between. CDR3 bases: TGTGCCTGGGGACAACTATGGGCGGGAGAGACCCAGTACTTC. Its translation: CAWGQLWAGETQYF.

This clone was observed a few times. The chain employs TRBV2 and TRBJ2-5; maybe TRBD1 (6 bases). This CDR3 is 14 amino acids long. Trimming took off 3 bases at V and 5 bases at J, with 13 bases between the two ends. Per the germline V gene, CDR1 is SNHLY and CDR2 is FYNNEI. In DNA form, the CDR3 reads TGTGCCAGCAGTGACCCGACAGGTGTGGAGACCCAGTACTTC. Encoded protein: CASSDPTGVETQYF. Using reference TRBV2 and TRBJ2-5 for the parts outside the CDR3, the full variable domain is EPEVTQTPSHQVTQMGQEVILRCVPISNHLYFYWYRQILGQKVEFLVSFYNNEISEKSEIFDDQFSVERPDGSNFTLKIRSTKLEDSAMYFCASSDPTGVETQYFGPGTRLLVL.

This clone was seen a single time. This chain connects TRBV20-1 to TRBJ1-1; no reliable D call. Germline CDR1 is DFQATT and CDR2 is SNEGSKA (reference sequence). With 1 base removed from V and 6 bases from J, the gap between germline ends came to 6 bases. CDR3 length: 11 residues. The CDR3 reads CSARALPEAFF. CDR3 DNA: TGCAGTGCTAGAGCCCTCCCTGAAGCTTTCTTT.

V is TRBV5-4 and J is TRBJ2-3; a possible D gene is TRBD2 (7 bases). Between the trimmed V and J ends, which lost 4 bases and 4 bases, there was a span of 16 bases. The CDR3 runs 15 residues. In germline, CDR1 is SGHNT, CDR2 YYREEE (reference sequence). The CDR3 region is CASSGGRGAADTQYF. CDR3 bases: TGTGCCAGCAGCGGGGGACGGGGGGCTGCAGATACGCAGTATTTT.

The chain is built from TRBV6-5 and TRBJ2-3; TRBD2 agrees at 8 bases. Germline V gene data show CDR1 as MNHEY and CDR2 as SVGAGI. This CDR3 is built from 15 residues. The CDR3 nucleotides are TGTGCTTCTGCCCTTGGACTAGCCCTCATTGGTACGCAGTATTTT. Translating it yields CASALGLALIGTQYF.

CDR3 sequence (DNA): TGTGCCAGCAGTTACTCGCACAGAAACTATGGCTACACCTTC. As protein: CASSYSHRNYGYTF. The rearrangement links TRBV6-5 to TRBJ1-2; D is undetermined. The CDR3 consists of 14 residues. Trimming pared 0 bases from V and 2 bases from J, leaving 7 bases between. Germline V CDR1 and CDR2: MNHEY, SVGAGI.

V and J are TRBV5-1 and TRBJ1-1; no firm D call. V dropped 4 bases and J dropped 1 base, with 8 bases sitting between them. The CDR3 is 13 amino acids. Per the germline V gene, CDR1 is SGHRS and CDR2 is YFSETQ. Here the CDR3 DNA reads TGCGCCAGCAGCCCGGCAGGGAACACTGAAGCTTTCTTT. As protein: CASSPAGNTEAFF.

V gene TRBV6-6 combines with J gene TRBJ1-1, with D perhaps matching TRBD1 (5 bases). The CDR3 has 16 amino acids. V lost 0 bases to trimming and J lost 1 base, with 12 bases between them. Germline V gives CDR1 MNHNY, CDR2 SVGAGI (reference sequence). The CDR3 region is CASSYSILGTNTEAFF. DNA of the CDR3: TGTGCCAGCAGTTACTCGATCTTGGGGACGAACACTGAAGCTTTCTTT.

The J gene is TRBJ1-2, the V gene TRBV19; unclear D gene. V lost 5 bases, J lost 8 bases, and 12 bases lay in between. The CDR3 is 12 residues long. CDR1 LNHDA and CDR2 SQIVND come from the germline V gene (reference sequence). This CDR3 reads CASSPGPSGYTF. CDR3 nucleotide sequence: TGTGCCAGTAGTCCCGGGCCCTCGGGCTACACCTTC.

The rearrangement uses TRBV2 and TRBJ2-5, with 7 bases identical to TRBD1. Germline loops: CDR1 SNHLY, CDR2 FYNNEI. J was trimmed by 5 bases and V by 8 bases; bases with no gene match: 5. The CDR3 has 12 residues. DNA of the CDR3: TGTGCCAGCGAACAGGGGATGGAGACCCAGTACTTC. Encoded protein: CASEQGMETQYF. Full variable domain (outside the CDR3, taken from reference TRBV2 and TRBJ2-5): EPEVTQTPSHQVTQMGQEVILRCVPISNHLYFYWYRQILGQKVEFLVSFYNNEISEKSEIFDDQFSVERPDGSNFTLKIRSTKLEDSAMYFCASEQGMETQYFGPGTRLLVL.

The DNA for the CDR3 is TGTGCCAGCAGCCCTGGGGGACAGGGAACGGAGACCCAGTACTTC. This sequence encodes CASSPGGQGTETQYF. The chain joins TRBV11-2 to TRBJ2-5; 9 nucleotides align to TRBD1. CDR1 SGHAT and CDR2 FQNNGV come from the germline V gene. J was trimmed by 5 bases and V by 5 bases; bases with no gene match: 9. The CDR3 totals 15 residues.

In its sample, this clone was seen once. The chain's CDR3 is CASSLEGGNYNEQFF. Written as DNA, the CDR3 is TGCGCCAGCAGCTTGGAAGGGGGTAACTACAATGAGCAGTTCTTC. The chain uses TRBV5-1 and TRBJ2-1, with D perhaps TRBD1 (6 bases). Trimming removed 0 bases at V and 3 bases at J, with 10 bases between. Germline CDR1 and CDR2: SGHRS and YFSETQ. CDR3 length equals 15 residues.

The V and J genes are TRBV11-2 and TRBJ1-6; D perhaps matches TRBD1 (5 bases). The V and J ends lost 2 bases and 9 bases respectively, with 11 bases between them. Germline loops: CDR1 SGHAT, CDR2 FQNNGV. This CDR3 has 14 residues. The CDR3 loop is CASSLTGTLSPLHF. The CDR3 DNA sequence: TGTGCCAGCAGCTTAACGGGGACGCTTTCACCCCTCCACTTT.

Only one count was recorded for this clone. This rearrangement joins TRBV29-1 to TRBJ1-3; no clear D gene. This CDR3 is 12 amino acids long. V dropped 7 bases and J dropped 1 base, with 8 bases sitting between them. The germline CDR1 and CDR2 sequences are SQVTM and ANQGSEA. The CDR3 loop reads CSGGWSGNTIYF. CDR3 bases: TGCAGCGGTGGTTGGTCTGGAAACACCATATATTTT. The variable domain in full, with the rest retrieved from reference TRBV29-1 and TRBJ1-3, is SAVISQKPSRDICQRGTSLTIQCQVDSQVTMMFWYRQQPGQSLTLIATANQGSEATYESGFVIDKFPISRPNLTFSTLTVSNMSPEDSSIYLCSGGWSGNTIYFGEGSWLTVV.

This chain connects TRBV2 to TRBJ1-2, with 11 positions matching TRBD1. The trim removed 0 bases at V and 8 bases at J, leaving 14 bases unmatched. Looked up from germline, CDR1 is SNHLY and CDR2 is FYNNEI. The CDR3 extends over 18 amino acids. The CDR3, as DNA: TGTGCCAGCAGTGAAGCGGGCGGTAGGACAGGGGGCGCGAGGGGCTACACCTTC. Translated, it gives CASSEAGGRTGGARGYTF.

The chain combines TRBV11-2 with TRBJ2-3; 9 nucleotides match TRBD2. This CDR3 is 16 amino acids long. Germline values: CDR1 SGHAT, CDR2 FQNNGV. The V gene end was trimmed by 5 bases and the J gene end by 2 bases; junction bases not matched to a gene: 8. The CDR3 region is CASSQSTSGPTDTQYF. For the CDR3, the DNA is TGTGCCAGCAGCCAGTCGACTAGCGGACCCACAGATACGCAGTATTTT.

This rearrangement joins TRBV10-2 to TRBJ1-5; TRBD1 matches at 7 bases. V shed 2 bases and J 2 bases; nucleotides not matched to a gene: 0. The CDR3 loop spans 14 amino acids. The V gene's germline CDR1 is WSHSY and CDR2 SAAADI. CDR3 region: CASSETGGNQPQHF. The CDR3 bases are TGCGCCAGCAGTGAGACAGGGGGCAATCAGCCCCAGCATTTT.

This rearrangement joins TRBV7-2 to TRBJ1-1; D is uncertain. The length of the CDR3 is 15 residues. Germline CDR1 reads SGHTA; CDR2 reads FQGNSA. Trimming shortened V by 1 base and J by 0 bases, and 9 bases separated the two germline ends. CDR3 in amino acids: CASSLEVVVNTEAFF. In nucleotides, the CDR3 is TGTGCCAGCAGCTTAGAGGTGGTAGTGAACACTGAAGCTTTCTTT.